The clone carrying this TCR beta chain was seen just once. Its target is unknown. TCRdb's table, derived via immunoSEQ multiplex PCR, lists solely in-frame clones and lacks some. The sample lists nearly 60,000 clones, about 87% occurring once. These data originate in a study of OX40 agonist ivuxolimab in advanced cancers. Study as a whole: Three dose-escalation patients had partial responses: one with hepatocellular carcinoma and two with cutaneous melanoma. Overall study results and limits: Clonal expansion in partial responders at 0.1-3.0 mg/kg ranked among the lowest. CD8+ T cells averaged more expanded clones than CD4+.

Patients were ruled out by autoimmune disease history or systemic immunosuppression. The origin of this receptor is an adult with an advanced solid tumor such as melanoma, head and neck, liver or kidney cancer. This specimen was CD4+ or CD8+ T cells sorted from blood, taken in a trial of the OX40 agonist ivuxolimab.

In DNA, the CDR3 is TGTGCCAGCAAGGGGCACGGGAAAAATTCACCCCTCCACTTT. Residues: CASKGHGKNSPLHF. The chain has TRBV28 and TRBJ1-6; TRBD1 might be the D (5 bases). Per germline, CDR1 MDHEN and CDR2 SYDVKM. This CDR3 is built from 14 residues. The V gene lost 7 bases and the J gene lost 7 bases, with 14 bases spanning the gap.